This TCR beta chain was identified in a study of post-analysis software for immune sequencing data. General study results and limits: Patients showed TRBV5-6, TRBV5-1 and TRBV20-1 among several TRBV segments more frequent than in controls. A significant reduction in normalized Chao1 diversity was observed in multiple sclerosis patients versus controls.

Unique molecular identifiers had been added to the TCR beta cDNA libraries. There were about 1 to 10 million T cells, and 400,000 to 650,000 cDNA molecules came from them. MiXCR was run by TCRdb on the PCR reads, yielding one entry per CDR3 protein. The table records about 770,000 distinct CDR3 sequences, around 46% of them present only once. With respect to this clonotype: What it binds is not known.

Germline V CDR1 and CDR2: SQVTM, ANQGSEA. The CDR3 consists of 16 residues. V was pared by 4 bases and J by 11 bases, with 20 bases of the junction left unmatched. The TCR originated in a girl aged 10-17 years with multiple sclerosis. Sequencing input: blood. The chain combines TRBV29-1 with TRBJ2-5, with 9 bases matching TRBD1. The CDR3 nucleotides read TGCAGCGTTGCGTCCCGTGGGCCACAGGGGGCGGAGAGTCAGTACTTC. It yields the protein CSVASRGPQGAESQYF.